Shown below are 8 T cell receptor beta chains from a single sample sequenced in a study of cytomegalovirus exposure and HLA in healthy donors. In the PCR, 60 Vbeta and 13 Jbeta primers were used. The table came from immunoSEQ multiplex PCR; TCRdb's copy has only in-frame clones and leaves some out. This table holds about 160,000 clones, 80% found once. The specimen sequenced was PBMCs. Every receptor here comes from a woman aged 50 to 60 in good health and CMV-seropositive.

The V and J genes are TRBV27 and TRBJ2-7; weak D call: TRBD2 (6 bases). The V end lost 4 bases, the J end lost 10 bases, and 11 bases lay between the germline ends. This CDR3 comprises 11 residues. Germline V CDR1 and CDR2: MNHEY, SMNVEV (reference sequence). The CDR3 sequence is CASSSLGLQYF. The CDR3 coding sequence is TGTGCCAGCAGTTCGCTCGGACTACAGTACTTC.

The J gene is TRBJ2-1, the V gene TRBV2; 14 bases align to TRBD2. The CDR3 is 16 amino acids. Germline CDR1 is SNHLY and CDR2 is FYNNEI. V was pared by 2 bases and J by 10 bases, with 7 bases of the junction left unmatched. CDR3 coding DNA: TGTGCCAGCAGTGAAATAGGACTAGCGGGAGGTCGAGAGCAGTTCTTC. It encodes CASSEIGLAGGREQFF.

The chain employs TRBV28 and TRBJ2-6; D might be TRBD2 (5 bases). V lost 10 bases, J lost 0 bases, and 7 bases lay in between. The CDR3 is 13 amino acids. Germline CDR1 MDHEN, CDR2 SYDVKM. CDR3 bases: TGTGCCACCCGGGGCTCTGGGGCCAACGTCCTGACTTTC. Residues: CATRGSGANVLTF.

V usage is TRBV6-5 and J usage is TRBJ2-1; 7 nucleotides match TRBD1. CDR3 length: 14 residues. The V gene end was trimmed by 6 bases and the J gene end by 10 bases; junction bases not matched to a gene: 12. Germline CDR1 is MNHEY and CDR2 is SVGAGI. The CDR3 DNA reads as TGTGCCAGCAGAGGATGGACAGGTTTAGGGGAGCAGTTCTTC. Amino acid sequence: CASRGWTGLGEQFF.

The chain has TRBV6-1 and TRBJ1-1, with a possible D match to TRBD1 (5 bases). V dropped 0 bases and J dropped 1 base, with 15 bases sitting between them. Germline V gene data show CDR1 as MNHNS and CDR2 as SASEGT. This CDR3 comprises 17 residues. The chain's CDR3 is CASSEAYNRFGNTEAFF. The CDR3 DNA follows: TGTGCCAGCAGTGAAGCCTACAACAGGTTTGGGAACACTGAAGCTTTCTTT.

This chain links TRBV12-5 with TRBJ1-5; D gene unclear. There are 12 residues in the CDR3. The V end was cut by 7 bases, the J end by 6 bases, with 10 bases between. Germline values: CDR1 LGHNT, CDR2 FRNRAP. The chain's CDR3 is CASAPAGQPQHF. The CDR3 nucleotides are TGTGCTAGTGCCCCGGCGGGTCAGCCCCAGCATTTT.

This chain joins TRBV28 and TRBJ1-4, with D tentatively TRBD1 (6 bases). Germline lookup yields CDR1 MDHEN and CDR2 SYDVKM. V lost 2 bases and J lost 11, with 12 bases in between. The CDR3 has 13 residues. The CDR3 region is CASSLQGQRKLFF. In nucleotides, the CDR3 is TGTGCCAGCAGTTTACAGGGGCAAAGGAAACTGTTTTTT.

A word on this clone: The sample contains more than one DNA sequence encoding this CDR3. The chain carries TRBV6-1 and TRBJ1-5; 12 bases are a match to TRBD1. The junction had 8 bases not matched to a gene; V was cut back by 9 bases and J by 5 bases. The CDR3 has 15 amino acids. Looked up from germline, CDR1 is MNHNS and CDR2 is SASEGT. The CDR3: CASREGQGAHQPQHF. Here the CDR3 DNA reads TGTGCCAGTAGGGAGGGACAGGGGGCGCATCAGCCCCAGCATTTT.